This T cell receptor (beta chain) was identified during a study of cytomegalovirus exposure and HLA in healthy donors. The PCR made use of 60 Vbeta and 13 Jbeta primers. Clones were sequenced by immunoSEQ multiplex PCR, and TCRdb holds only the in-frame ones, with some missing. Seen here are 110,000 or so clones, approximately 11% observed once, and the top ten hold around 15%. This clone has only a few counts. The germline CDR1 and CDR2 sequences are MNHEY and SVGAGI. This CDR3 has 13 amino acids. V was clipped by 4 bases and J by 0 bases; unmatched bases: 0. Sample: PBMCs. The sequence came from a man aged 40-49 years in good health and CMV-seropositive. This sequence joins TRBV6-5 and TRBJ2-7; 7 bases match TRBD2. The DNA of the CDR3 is TGTGCCAGCAGTTGGGGGGGCTCCTACGAGCAGTACTTC. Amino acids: CASSWGGSYEQYF.